Listed below are T cell receptor beta chains from one sample, sequenced in a study of PD-1 blockade in classical Hodgkin lymphoma. Data came from immunoSEQ multiplex PCR; TCRdb stores just in-frame clones and leaves some out. Seen here are tens of thousands of clones, approximately 78% observed once, and the top ten hold just under 9.5%. Sample: peripheral blood mononuclear cells (PBMCs), taken before the fourth cycle of nivolumab. Source of these receptors: a human donor with classical Hodgkin lymphoma. Both conserved end residues are part of each CDR3. D genes are given only for firm matches. Not all rows give a size; the values are once, few, many and, for expanded clones, a class.

.	TRBV7-9	TRBD2	TRBJ2-1	CASSVRLAGDYNEQFF	TGTGCCAGCAGCGTTCGACTAGCGGGAGATTACAATGAGCAGTTCTTC
.	TRBV9	.	TRBJ2-7	CASSVATGGEQYF	TGTGCCAGCAGCGTAGCTACGGGCGGCGAGCAGTACTTC
.	TRBV11-2	.	TRBJ2-7	CASSLIRGSSSYEQYF	TGTGCCAGCAGCTTGATCCGCGGGTCTTCCTCCTACGAGCAGTACTTC
.	TRBV5-4	TRBD2	TRBJ2-1	CASSPPPTGGPHTYNEQFF	TGTGCCAGCAGCCCCCCCCCTACGGGAGGGCCACATACCTACAATGAGCAGTTCTTC
.	TRBV6-5	.	TRBJ1-3	CASAEEGVSGNTIYF	TGTGCCAGCGCCGAAGAGGGGGTCTCTGGAAACACCATATATTTT
.	TRBV18	TRBD1	TRBJ2-7	CASSPPGQGPPYEQYF	TGTGCCAGCTCACCACCGGGACAGGGCCCGCCCTACGAGCAGTACTTC
few	TRBV30	TRBD1	TRBJ1-2	CAWRTGILYGYTF	TGTGCCTGGAGGACAGGGATCCTCTATGGCTACACCTTC
.	TRBV6-5	TRBD2	TRBJ2-5	CASSYRGGSGEETQYF	TGTGCCAGCAGTTATCGGGGCGGGAGCGGGGAAGAGACCCAGTACTTC
.	TRBV28	TRBD2	TRBJ2-7	CAVPGLAGTYEQYF	TGTGCCGTGCCCGGACTAGCGGGTACCTACGAGCAGTACTTC
few	TRBV10-3	TRBD1	TRBJ1-4	CAISDQTGAREKLFF	TGTGCCATCAGTGACCAGACAGGGGCGCGTGAAAAACTGTTTTTT
.	TRBV11-3	.	TRBJ2-7	CASSPGSGVGEQYF	TGTGCCAGCAGCCCAGGGTCGGGAGTCGGCGAGCAGTACTTC
many	TRBV4-2	TRBD1	TRBJ1-3	CASSHGQGDSGNTIYF	TGTGCCAGCAGCCACGGACAGGGGGACTCTGGAAACACCATATATTTT
.	TRBV5-1	TRBD1	TRBJ2-5	CASSLVGTGIRGETQYF	TGCGCCAGCAGCTTGGTTGGAACTGGCATCAGGGGGGAGACCCAGTACTTC
.	TRBV2	.	TRBJ1-5	CASSESDRDQPQHF	TGTGCCAGCAGTGAGTCGGACAGAGATCAGCCCCAGCATTTT
.	TRBV5-1	TRBD1	TRBJ1-6	CASSLRTGGAYSPLHF	TGCGCCAGCAGCCTGCGGACAGGGGGAGCCTATTCACCCCTCCACTTT
.	TRBV12-5	TRBD1	TRBJ2-7	CASGHLGQGKPYEQYF	TGTGCTAGTGGGCACCTGGGACAGGGCAAACCCTACGAGCAGTACTTC
.	TRBV10-3	.	TRBJ2-7	CAISESARQAYEQYF	TGTGCCATCAGTGAGTCAGCACGGCAGGCCTACGAGCAGTACTTC
few	TRBV19	.	TRBJ2-2	CASSKARDTEGELFF	TGTGCCAGTAGCAAAGCACGGGACACGGAGGGGGAGCTGTTTTTT
.	TRBV6-6	.	TRBJ1-5	CATYYTGNQPQHF	TGTGCCACCTACTATACAGGGAATCAGCCCCAGCATTTT
.	TRBV19	.	TRBJ1-4	CASSIDWGNEKLFF	TGTGCCAGTAGTATAGACTGGGGGAATGAAAAACTGTTTTTT
.	TRBV27	.	TRBJ2-3	CASSLAGTEDTQYF	TGTGCCAGCAGTTTGGCCGGGACGGAAGATACGCAGTATTTT
few	TRBV10-3	.	TRBJ2-1	CAISEFESGEQFF	TGTGCCATCAGTGAGTTCGAATCGGGTGAGCAGTTCTTC
.	TRBV19	TRBD1	TRBJ1-4	CASRRGLFRTSNEKLFF	TGTGCCAGCAGAAGGGGGCTCTTCAGGACTTCCAATGAAAAACTGTTTTTT
once	TRBV5-1	.	TRBJ2-5	CASSWNVGAETQYF	TGCGCCAGCAGTTGGAACGTGGGGGCAGAGACCCAGTACTTC
.	TRBV5-1	.	TRBJ2-1	CASSLVLAGSYNEQFF	TGCGCCAGCAGCTTGGTCCTGGCAGGCTCCTACAATGAGCAGTTCTTC
once	TRBV7-2	.	TRBJ1-2	CASSPSVWGWDYGYTF	TGTGCCAGCAGTCCTTCTGTTTGGGGCTGGGACTATGGCTACACCTTC
.	TRBV4-1	TRBD1	TRBJ2-7	CASSQVGQRLTYEQYF	TGCGCCAGCAGCCAAGTGGGACAGCGTTTGACCTACGAGCAGTACTTC
.	TRBV10-3	.	TRBJ1-1	CAISQGLNTEAFF	TGTGCCATCAGCCAGGGACTGAACACTGAAGCTTTCTTT
.	TRBV12-5	.	TRBJ1-1	CASGLIVSSEGTEAFF	TGTGCTAGTGGTTTAATCGTCTCTAGTGAGGGGACTGAAGCTTTCTTT
.	TRBV4-3	.	TRBJ2-1	CASSQESTFRSDEQFF	TGCGCCAGCAGCCAAGAAAGCACTTTTAGATCGGATGAGCAGTTCTTC
.	TRBV19	TRBD1	TRBJ2-3	CASSRDRGLDTQYF	TGTGCCAGTAGTAGGGACAGGGGGCTGGATACGCAGTATTTT
.	TRBV6-1	TRBD2	TRBJ2-1	CASSEAGGDNEQFF	TGTGCCAGCAGTGAGGCGGGAGGAGACAATGAGCAGTTCTTC
.	TRBV7-9	.	TRBJ1-2	CASSLGTMDYGYTF	TGTGCCAGCAGCTTGGGGACAATGGACTATGGCTACACCTTC
.	TRBV20-1	.	TRBJ1-1	CSARHRVAFF	TGCAGTGCTAGACACAGGGTCGCTTTCTTT
.	TRBV9	.	TRBJ2-3	CASSVETSTDTQYF	TGTGCCAGCAGCGTAGAGACTAGCACAGATACGCAGTATTTT
.	TRBV27	TRBD1	TRBJ2-7	CASSTQGAPEGEQYF	TGTGCCAGCAGTACACAGGGGGCGCCAGAGGGGGAGCAGTACTTC
.	TRBV30	.	TRBJ2-7	CAWRGLSSYEQYF	TGTGCCTGGAGGGGACTTTCCTCCTACGAGCAGTACTTC
.	TRBV13	.	TRBJ1-2	CASSQTRGTALYGYTF	TGTGCCAGCAGCCAGACTAGGGGGACCGCCTTATATGGCTACACCTTC
.	TRBV19	TRBD1	TRBJ1-1	CASSTLQGAGTEAFF	TGTGCCAGTAGTACTTTACAGGGGGCGGGCACTGAAGCTTTCTTT
.	TRBV28	.	TRBJ1-1	CASSGEAEAFF	TGTGCCAGCAGCGGGGAGGCTGAAGCTTTCTTT
.	TRBV19	TRBD1	TRBJ1-5	CASSIDRGYGNQPQHF	TGTGCCAGTAGTATTGACAGGGGGTACGGCAATCAGCCCCAGCATTTT
.	TRBV19	TRBD1	TRBJ1-5	CASSIDRGRTGSNQPQHF	TGTGCCAGTAGTATAGATCGAGGTCGGACAGGAAGCAATCAGCCCCAGCATTTT
.	TRBV10-3	TRBD1	TRBJ1-1	CAIRLTGVGTEAFF	TGTGCCATTCGCCTAACAGGGGTGGGAACTGAAGCTTTCTTT
.	TRBV5-4	TRBD1	TRBJ1-2	CASRGPRGGQGDGYTF	TGTGCCAGCAGGGGCCCACGCGGGGGACAGGGAGATGGCTACACCTTC
.	TRBV7-2	.	TRBJ2-7	CASSLGSQRAKQYF	TGTGCCAGCAGCTTAGGGTCCCAGAGAGCAAAGCAGTACTTC
.	TRBV19	.	TRBJ1-5	CASRQSHNQPQHF	TGTGCCAGTAGACAGTCTCACAATCAGCCCCAGCATTTT
few	TRBV27	.	TRBJ1-4	CASSSIVYGVPNEKLFF	TGTGCCAGCAGTTCCATCGTCTATGGGGTCCCTAATGAAAAACTGTTTTTT
.	TRBV6-5	.	TRBJ2-3	CASSGDFGADTQYF	TGTGCCAGCAGCGGAGATTTTGGGGCAGATACGCAGTATTTT
.	TRBV29-1	.	TRBJ2-7	CSVVPHRDRMDEQYF	TGCAGCGTTGTGCCTCATCGAGACAGAATGGACGAGCAGTACTTC
few	TRBV9	.	TRBJ2-3	CASSVEGGDTQYF	TGTGCCAGCAGCGTAGAAGGGGGAGATACGCAGTATTTT
.	TRBV5-4	TRBD2	TRBJ2-3	CASSLASGGKDTQYF	TGTGCCAGCAGCTTGGCGAGCGGGGGGAAAGATACGCAGTATTTT
.	TRBV18	TRBD1	TRBJ1-2	CASSPGQANYGYTF	TGTGCCAGCTCACCCGGACAGGCCAACTATGGCTACACCTTC
.	TRBV7-2	.	TRBJ1-3	CASSETGFSGNTIYF	TGTGCCAGCAGCGAAACAGGGTTCTCTGGAAACACCATATATTTT